This T cell receptor (beta chain) is from a study of blood T cell repertoires in COVID-19. A single count supports this clone. V gave up 5 bases and J gave up 10 bases, with 17 bases separating them. This CDR3 is built from 13 residues. Germline V gene lookup returns CDR1 SNHLY and CDR2 FYNNEI. Assay used: immunoSEQ multiplex PCR; TCRdb lists only in-frame clones, some missing. The profile shows a few hundred thousand clones, around 91% of them singletons. Participants reported their clinical history, and cohort assignment relied on those reports. The sample was PBMCs or T cells enriched from blood (not recorded which). The TCR originated in a man between 25 and 39 years old who had been exposed to COVID-19. The genes are TRBV2 and TRBJ1-2; D ambiguous. The CDR3 here is CASSPTVWPFYTF. In DNA, the CDR3 is TGTGCCAGCAGTCCAACCGTATGGCCATTCTACACCTTC. Full variable domain (rest looked up from reference TRBV2 and TRBJ1-2): EPEVTQTPSHQVTQMGQEVILRCVPISNHLYFYWYRQILGQKVEFLVSFYNNEISEKSEIFDDQFSVERPDGSNFTLKIRSTKLEDSAMYFCASSPTVWPFYTFGSGTRLTVV.